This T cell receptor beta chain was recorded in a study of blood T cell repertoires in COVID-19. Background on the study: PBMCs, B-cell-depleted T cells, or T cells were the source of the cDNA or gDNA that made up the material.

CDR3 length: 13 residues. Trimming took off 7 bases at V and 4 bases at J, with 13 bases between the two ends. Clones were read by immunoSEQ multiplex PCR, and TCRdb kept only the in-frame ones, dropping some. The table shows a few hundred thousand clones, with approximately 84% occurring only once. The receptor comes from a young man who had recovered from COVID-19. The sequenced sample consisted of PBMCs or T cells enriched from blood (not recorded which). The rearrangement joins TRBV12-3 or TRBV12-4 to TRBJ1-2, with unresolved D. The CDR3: CASTSTDTYGYTF. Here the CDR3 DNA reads TGTGCCAGCACCAGCACAGATACCTATGGCTACACCTTC.